This TCR beta chain was captured by sequencing in a study of technical replicates of blood from a few donors. This CDR3 is 15 amino acids long. Germline V gene data show CDR1 as SEHNR and CDR2 as FQNEAQ (reference sequence). V was pared by 1 base and J by 4 bases, with 6 bases of the junction left unmatched. Clones were sequenced by immunoSEQ multiplex PCR, and TCRdb holds only the in-frame ones, with some missing. This sample has about 70,000 clones, with roughly 96% found just once. The chain couples TRBV7-9 to TRBJ1-2; 7 positions agree with TRBD1. The sequenced sample consisted of T cells isolated from PBMCs. The TCR was taken from a human donor in good health. CDR3: CASSLGTGETYGYTF. CDR3 nucleotides: TGTGCCAGCAGCTTAGGGACAGGAGAAACCTATGGCTACACCTTC.